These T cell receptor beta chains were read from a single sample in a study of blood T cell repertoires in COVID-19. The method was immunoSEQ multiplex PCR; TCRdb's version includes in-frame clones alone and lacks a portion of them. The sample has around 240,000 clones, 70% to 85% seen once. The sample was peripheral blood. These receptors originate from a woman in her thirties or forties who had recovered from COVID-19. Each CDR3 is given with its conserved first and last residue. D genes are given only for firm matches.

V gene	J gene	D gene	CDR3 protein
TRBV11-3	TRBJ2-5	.	CASSLVRGETQYF
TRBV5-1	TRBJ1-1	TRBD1	CASSYNPQGAGTEAFF
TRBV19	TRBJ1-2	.	CASADPRGRLATSNYGYTF
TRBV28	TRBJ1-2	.	CASSLFSFLQGYGYTF
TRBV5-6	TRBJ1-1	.	CASSHGVEAFF
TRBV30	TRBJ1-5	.	CAWSPGGQGAYQPQHF
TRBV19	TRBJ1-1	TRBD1	CASTTGQGRTAFF
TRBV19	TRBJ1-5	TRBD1	CASSIGTGPIQPQHF
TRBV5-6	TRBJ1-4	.	CASSSTGLDEKLFF
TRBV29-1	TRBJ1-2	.	CSVPGDEGGYTF
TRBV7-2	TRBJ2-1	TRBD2	CASSTFSGEQFF
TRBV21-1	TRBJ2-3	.	CASSKSAGSTDTQYF
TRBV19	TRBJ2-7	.	CASSERWLAHEQYF
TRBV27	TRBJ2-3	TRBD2	CASSFPSGGTDTQYF
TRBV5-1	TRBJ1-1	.	CASSLASGLTEAFF
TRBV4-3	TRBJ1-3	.	CASSQANSGNTIYF
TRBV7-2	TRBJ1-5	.	CASSVIGVGNQPQHF
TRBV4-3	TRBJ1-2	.	CASSLLGRGDGYTF
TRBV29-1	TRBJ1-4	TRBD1	CSVEATGAEKLFF
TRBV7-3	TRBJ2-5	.	CASSLGLRETQYF
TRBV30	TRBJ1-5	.	CAWAYGENQPQHF
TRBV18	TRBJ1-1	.	CASSPPGIMNTEAFF
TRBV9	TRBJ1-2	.	CASSVPITRDYGYTF
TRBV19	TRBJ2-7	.	CASSMIVGEGEQYF
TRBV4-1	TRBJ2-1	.	CASSQEVASSYNEQFF
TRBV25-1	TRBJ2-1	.	CASSEAGRPDYNEQFF